The 15 T cell receptor beta chains listed next were all sequenced from one sample in a study of blood T cell repertoires in COVID-19. The protocol was immunoSEQ multiplex PCR, while the TCRdb copy is restricted to in-frame clones and leaves out a portion. Altogether roughly 99,000 clones are present, less than 85% being singletons, with the ten largest covering about a sixth. The sample taken for sequencing was peripheral blood. The receptors originated from a woman aged 80 or over with active or convalescent COVID-19.

This clone was seen only once. The gene calls are TRBV11-2 and TRBJ1-1; a possible D gene is TRBD1 (5 bases). CDR1 is SGHAT, CDR2 FQNNGV, per germline. The CDR3 contains 13 residues. The V and J ends lost 2 bases and 1 base respectively, with 5 bases between them. The CDR3 DNA reads TGTGCCAGCAGCTTACAGGGGAACACTGAAGCTTTCTTT. Its translation is CASSLQGNTEAFF.

The chain couples TRBV18 to TRBJ2-7, with 9 bases fitting TRBD2. The germline CDR1 and CDR2 sequences are KGHSH and LQKENI. The ends lost 0 bases at V and 2 bases at J; junction bases unmatched: 2. The CDR3 has 15 residues. DNA of the CDR3: TGTGCCAGCTCACCACCGACTAGCGGTGCCTACGAGCAGTACTTC. Amino acid sequence: CASSPPTSGAYEQYF.

V and J are TRBV6-2 or TRBV6-3 and TRBJ2-1, with 8 bases identical to TRBD2. Germline loops: CDR1 MNHEY, CDR2 SVGEGT. CDR3 length: 14 amino acids. V shed 5 bases, J shed 9 bases, and the junction held 9 bases outside the gene matches. CDR3 loop: CASSHGTSYGEQFF. The CDR3 nucleotides are TGTGCCAGCAGTCATGGGACTAGTTACGGTGAGCAGTTCTTC.

The chain joins TRBV7-9 to TRBJ2-1; 12 nucleotides agree with TRBD2. The V segment lost 5 bases and the J segment 5 bases; nucleotides outside the gene matches: 4. CDR3 size: 15 residues. Germline V gene lookup returns CDR1 SEHNR and CDR2 FQNEAQ (reference sequence). CDR3 bases: TGTGCCAGCAGCGTCGCTAGCGGGAGGGACAATGAGCAGTTCTTC. Translating it yields CASSVASGRDNEQFF.

This clone showed up just a few times. The chain couples TRBV5-1 to TRBJ1-5; TRBD1 might be the D (5 bases). The CDR3 runs 14 residues. The V and J ends lost 1 base and 5 bases respectively, with 10 bases between them. Germline V gene lookup returns CDR1 SGHRS and CDR2 YFSETQ. The CDR3 sequence: CASSLWAGDQPQHF. In DNA form, the CDR3 reads TGCGCCAGCAGCTTGTGGGCGGGGGATCAGCCCCAGCATTTT. The full variable domain, its missing parts supplied by reference TRBV5-1 and TRBJ1-5, is KAGVTQTPRYLIKTRGQQVTLSCSPISGHRSVSWYQQTPGQGLQFLFEYFSETQRNKGNFPGRFSGRQFSNSRSEMNVSTLELGDSALYLCASSLWAGDQPQHFGDGTRLSIL.

The rearrangement links TRBV11-3 to TRBJ2-2; D not certain. Germline V CDR1 and CDR2: SGHNT, YENEEA. This CDR3 region has 14 residues. V gave up 1 base and J gave up 1 base, with 4 bases separating them. The CDR3 region has the DNA TGTGCCAGCAGCTTAGTCAGGAACACCGGGGAGCTGTTTTTT. This gives the protein CASSLVRNTGELFF.

Concerning this clone: In the same sample, other DNA sequences code for this CDR3. This rearrangement joins TRBV27 to TRBJ2-1; 11 bases are a match to TRBD2. The CDR3 sequence is 15 residues long. The V gene's germline CDR1 is MNHEY and CDR2 SMNVEV (reference sequence). V was clipped by 6 bases and J by 3 bases; unmatched bases: 4. The CDR3 coding sequence is TGTGCCAGCAGCAGAACTAGCGGGAGCTACAATGAGCAGTTCTTC. As protein: CASSRTSGSYNEQFF.

The CDR3 reads CASSLRSGSEQYF. The CDR3 coding sequence is TGTGCCAGCAGCTTAAGGTCGGGGAGCGAGCAGTACTTC. J is TRBJ2-7 and V is TRBV11-3; tentative D call: TRBD2 (5 bases). The CDR3 extends over 13 amino acids. Trimming removed 2 bases from V and 6 bases from J, with 11 bases in between. CDR1 and CDR2 (germline): SGHNT, YENEEA.

This chain uses TRBV10-3 with TRBJ1-4; 10 positions match TRBD1. Unmatched junction bases numbered 1, after V lost 0 bases and J lost 3 bases. The CDR3 loop spans 16 amino acids. From germline, CDR1 is ENHRY and CDR2 SYGVKD. This chain's CDR3 is CAISESGTGANEKLFF. The CDR3 DNA follows: TGTGCCATCAGTGAGTCAGGGACAGGGGCTAATGAAAAACTGTTTTTT.

This clone appeared a single time. This chain uses TRBV30 with TRBJ2-2, with TRBD1 as a possible D gene (5 bases). V lost 5 bases and J 2 bases, leaving 12 bases between the germline ends. CDR3 length: 14 residues. Per the germline V gene, CDR1 is GTSNPN and CDR2 is SVGIG (reference sequence). The CDR3 coding sequence is TGTGCCTGGGTCGGACATTCCAACACCGGGGAGCTGTTTTTT. Protein: CAWVGHSNTGELFF.

In regard to this clone: A junction end diverges from the germline sequence, so it may reflect a read error. Here the CDR3 reads CASSLSLAGDYEQYF. The CDR3 bases are TGTGCTAGCAGCTTAAGCCTAGCGGGAGACTACGAGCAGTACTTC. This chain joins TRBV7-7 and TRBJ2-7, with 10 positions matching TRBD2. The CDR3 is 15 amino acids. CDR1 and CDR2 (germline): SSHAT, FNYEAQ (reference sequence).

J is TRBJ2-3 and V is TRBV3-1 (or the pseudogene TRBV3-2); 7 nucleotides line up with TRBD2. V shed 4 bases, J shed 0 bases, and the junction held 4 bases outside the gene matches. Germline V gene sequence: CDR1 LGHDT, CDR2 YNNKEL (reference sequence). The CDR3 is made up of 15 amino acids. The CDR3 loop is CASSLLAESTDTQYF. In DNA form, the CDR3 reads TGTGCCAGCAGCCTTCTAGCGGAGAGCACAGATACGCAGTATTTT.

The V call is TRBV9, the J call TRBJ1-1; D is unclear. The germline CDR1 and CDR2 sequences are SGDLS and YYNGEE. Trimming stripped 2 bases from V and 0 bases from J, with 5 bases between. This CDR3 spans 13 amino acids. This chain's CDR3 is CASSVAMNTEAFF. CDR3 in DNA: TGTGCCAGCAGCGTCGCTATGAACACTGAAGCTTTCTTT.

The rearrangement joins TRBV28 to TRBJ2-1; 9 bases match TRBD2. V was clipped by 3 bases and J by 8 bases; unmatched bases: 11. This CDR3 comprises 16 residues. Germline V lookup: CDR1 MDHEN, CDR2 SYDVKM. CDR3 in amino acids: CASSLPTSGEIYEQFF. DNA for the CDR3: TGTGCCAGCAGTTTGCCGACTAGCGGAGAGATCTATGAGCAGTTCTTC.

J is TRBJ2-5 and V is TRBV7-9; a possible D gene is TRBD1 (6 bases). CDR1 is SEHNR, CDR2 FQNEAQ, per germline (reference sequence). V lost 5 bases to trimming and J lost 2 bases, with 18 bases between them. There are 16 residues in the CDR3. The CDR3 loop is CASSLQQGSGQETQYF. DNA for the CDR3: TGTGCCAGCAGCCTTCAACAGGGTTCTGGTCAAGAGACCCAGTACTTC.